The next 3 T cell receptor beta chains were all read from a single sample in a study of cytomegalovirus exposure and HLA in healthy donors. Only in-frame clones appear in the TCRdb table, and some are missing; sequencing was by immunoSEQ multiplex PCR. The data hold about 160,000 clones, with about 95% observed a single time. The material sequenced was PBMCs. Source of these receptors: a woman in her late teens or twenties in good health and CMV-seronegative.

CDR3 amino acids: CSVAQGSSTDTQYF. The CDR3 bases are TGCAGCGTTGCTCAGGGGAGTAGCACAGATACGCAGTATTTT. The chain uses TRBV29-1 and TRBJ2-3; D might be TRBD1 (6 bases). Trimming pared 4 bases from V and 0 bases from J, leaving 11 bases between. Germline values: CDR1 SQVTM, CDR2 ANQGSEA. The CDR3 covers 14 residues.

The chain has TRBV4-1 and TRBJ1-3, with TRBD1 as a possible D gene (5 bases). Trimming shortened V by 0 bases and J by 2 bases, and 5 bases separated the two germline ends. The germline gives CDR1 MGHRA, CDR2 YSYEKL. The CDR3 contains 14 residues. The CDR3 DNA follows: TGCGCCAGCAGCCAAGAAGGGGCTGGAAACACCATATATTTT. This sequence encodes CASSQEGAGNTIYF.

This clone was seen just once. Different DNA sequences within this sample yield the same CDR3. This chain uses TRBV5-1 with TRBJ2-5; TRBD2 agrees at 7 bases. The trim removed 4 bases at V and 2 bases at J, leaving 5 bases unmatched. Germline CDR1 SGHRS, CDR2 YFSETQ. The CDR3 has 14 amino acids. The CDR3 spells CASSLTAGQETQYF. CDR3 nucleotide sequence: TGCGCCAGCAGCCTGACAGCGGGGCAAGAGACCCAGTACTTC.